This T cell receptor beta chain emerged from a study of immune characterization of retroperitoneal liposarcoma. The CDR3 has 14 amino acids. V dropped 6 bases and J dropped 4 bases, with 10 bases sitting between them. Germline lookup yields CDR1 MDHEN and CDR2 SYDVKM. TCRdb passed the PCR reads through MiXCR, listing each CDR3 protein once. The sample carries more than 8,000 distinct CDR3 sequences, over 40% recorded once. This clonotype was sampled from a male donor with retroperitoneal liposarcoma. The chain links TRBV28 to TRBJ2-6; tentative D call: TRBD1 (6 bases). The source material was tumor tissue. The CDR3 reads CASRGGWGANVLTF. Here the CDR3 DNA reads TGTGCCAGCAGAGGGGGTTGGGGGGCCAACGTCCTGACTTTC. The full variable domain, in which reference TRBV28 and TRBJ2-6 provide the parts outside the CDR3, is DVKVTQSSRYLVKRTGEKVFLECVQDMDHENMFWYRQDPGLGLRLIYFSYDVKMKEKGDIPEGYSVSREKKERFSLILESASTNQTSMYLCASRGGWGANVLTFGAGSRLTVL.